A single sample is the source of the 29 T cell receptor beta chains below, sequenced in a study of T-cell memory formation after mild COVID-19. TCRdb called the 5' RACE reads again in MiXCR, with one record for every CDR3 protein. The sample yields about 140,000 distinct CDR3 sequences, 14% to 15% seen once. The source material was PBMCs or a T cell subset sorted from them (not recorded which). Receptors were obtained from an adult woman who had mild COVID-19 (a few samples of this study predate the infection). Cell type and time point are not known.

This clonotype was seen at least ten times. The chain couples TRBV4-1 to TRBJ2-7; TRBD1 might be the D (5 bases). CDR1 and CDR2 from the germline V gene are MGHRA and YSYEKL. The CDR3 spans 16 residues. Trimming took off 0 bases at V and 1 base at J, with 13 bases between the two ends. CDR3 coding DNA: TGCGCCAGCAGCCAAGAACCAGGGATGATATCCTACGAGCAGTACTTC. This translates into CASSQEPGMISYEQYF.

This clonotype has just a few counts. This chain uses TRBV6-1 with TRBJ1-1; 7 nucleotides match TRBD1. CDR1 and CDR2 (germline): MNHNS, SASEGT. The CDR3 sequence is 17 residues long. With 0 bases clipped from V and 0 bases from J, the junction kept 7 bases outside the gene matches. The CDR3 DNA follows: TGTGCCAGCAGTGAAGCGGAGGGGGCGAGTATGAACACTGAAGCTTTCTTT. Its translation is CASSEAEGASMNTEAFF.

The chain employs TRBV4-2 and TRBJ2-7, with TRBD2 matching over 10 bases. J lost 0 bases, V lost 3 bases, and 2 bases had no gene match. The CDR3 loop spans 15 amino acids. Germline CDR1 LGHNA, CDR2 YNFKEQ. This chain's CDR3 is CASSHSSGGSYEQYF. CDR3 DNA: TGTGCCAGCAGCCATTCTAGCGGGGGCTCCTACGAGCAGTACTTC.

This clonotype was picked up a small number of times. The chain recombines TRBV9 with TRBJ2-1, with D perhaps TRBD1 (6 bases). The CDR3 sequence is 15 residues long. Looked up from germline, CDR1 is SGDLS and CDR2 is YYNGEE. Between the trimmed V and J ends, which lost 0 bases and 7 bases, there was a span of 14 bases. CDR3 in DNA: TGTGCCAGCAGCGTAGGCGAGACAGGTATGAATGAGCAGTTCTTC. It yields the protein CASSVGETGMNEQFF.

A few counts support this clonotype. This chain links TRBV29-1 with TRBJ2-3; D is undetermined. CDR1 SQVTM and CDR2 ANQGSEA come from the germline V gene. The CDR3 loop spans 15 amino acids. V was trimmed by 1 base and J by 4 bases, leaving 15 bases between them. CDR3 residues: CSVEVPLGFSDTQYF. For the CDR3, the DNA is TGCAGCGTTGAAGTGCCGCTGGGGTTCTCAGATACGCAGTATTTT.

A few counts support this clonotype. As DNA, the CDR3 is TGTGCCAGCAGCTTAGGGACAGGGGGCATCACTGAAGCTTTCTTT. Amino acid sequence: CASSLGTGGITEAFF. The chain recombines TRBV7-6 with TRBJ1-1; 11 nucleotides align to TRBD1. CDR3 length: 15 residues. The V gene end was trimmed by 1 base and the J gene end by 4 bases; junction bases not matched to a gene: 2. CDR1 and CDR2 (germline): SGHVS, FNYEAQ.

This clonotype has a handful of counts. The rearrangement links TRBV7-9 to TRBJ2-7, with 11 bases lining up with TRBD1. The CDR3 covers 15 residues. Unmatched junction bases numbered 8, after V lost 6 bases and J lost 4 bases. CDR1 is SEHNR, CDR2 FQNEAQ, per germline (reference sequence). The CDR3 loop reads CASSHPGQGEYEQYF. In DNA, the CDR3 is TGTGCCAGCAGTCATCCGGGACAGGGGGAATACGAGCAGTACTTC. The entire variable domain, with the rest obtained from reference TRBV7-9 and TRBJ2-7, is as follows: DTGVSQNPRHKITKRGQNVTFRCDPISEHNRLYWYRQTLGQGPEFLTYFQNEAQLEKSRLLSDRFSAERPKGSFSTLEIQRTEQGDSAMYLCASSHPGQGEYEQYFGPGTRLTVT.

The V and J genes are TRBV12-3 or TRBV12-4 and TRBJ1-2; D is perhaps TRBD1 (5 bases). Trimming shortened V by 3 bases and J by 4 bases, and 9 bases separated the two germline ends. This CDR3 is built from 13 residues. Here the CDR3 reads CASSLGVTYGYTF. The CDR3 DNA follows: TGTGCCAGCAGTTTGGGGGTAACCTATGGCTACACCTTC.

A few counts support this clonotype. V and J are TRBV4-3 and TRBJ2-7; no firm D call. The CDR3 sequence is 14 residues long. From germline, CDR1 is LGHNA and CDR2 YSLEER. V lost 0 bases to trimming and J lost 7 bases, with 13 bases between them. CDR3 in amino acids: CASSQDWQAMEQYF. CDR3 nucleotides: TGCGCCAGCAGCCAAGATTGGCAGGCTATGGAGCAGTACTTC.

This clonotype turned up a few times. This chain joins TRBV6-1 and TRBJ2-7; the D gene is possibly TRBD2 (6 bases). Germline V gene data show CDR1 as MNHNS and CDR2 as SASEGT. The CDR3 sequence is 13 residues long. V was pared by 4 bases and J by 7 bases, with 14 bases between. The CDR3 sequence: CASSGRGAGEQYF. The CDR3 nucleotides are TGTGCCAGCAGTGGAAGGGGCGCGGGGGAGCAGTACTTC.

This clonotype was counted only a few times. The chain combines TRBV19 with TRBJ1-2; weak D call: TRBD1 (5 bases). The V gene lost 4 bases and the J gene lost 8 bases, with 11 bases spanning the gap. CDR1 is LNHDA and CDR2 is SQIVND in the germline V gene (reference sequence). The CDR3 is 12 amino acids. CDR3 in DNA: TGTGCCAGTAGTAGTGGGGCACGGGGCTACACCTTC. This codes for CASSSGARGYTF.

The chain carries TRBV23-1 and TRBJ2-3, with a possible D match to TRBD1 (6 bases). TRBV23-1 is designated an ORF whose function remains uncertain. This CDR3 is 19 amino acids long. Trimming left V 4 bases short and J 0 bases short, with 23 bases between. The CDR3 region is CASSLMGPWTAPSTDTQYF. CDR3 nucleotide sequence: TGCGCCAGCAGTCTCATGGGACCTTGGACAGCTCCTAGCACAGATACGCAGTATTTT.

The CDR3 DNA sequence: TGTGCCAGCAGCTCGGACTCGCAGCGATACTACGAGCAGTACTTC. Translation: CASSSDSQRYYEQYF. The rearrangement joins TRBV5-6 to TRBJ2-7; tentative D call: TRBD2 (5 bases). The CDR3 is 15 amino acids. Trimming shortened V by 3 bases and J by 3 bases, and 16 bases separated the two germline ends. CDR1 is SGHDT and CDR2 is YYEEEE in the germline V gene.

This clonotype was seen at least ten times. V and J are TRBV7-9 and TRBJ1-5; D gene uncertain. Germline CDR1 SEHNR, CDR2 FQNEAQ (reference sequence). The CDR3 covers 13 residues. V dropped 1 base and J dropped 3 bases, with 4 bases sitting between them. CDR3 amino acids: CASSLGVNQPQHF. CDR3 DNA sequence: TGTGCCAGCAGCTTAGGGGTCAATCAGCCCCAGCATTTT.

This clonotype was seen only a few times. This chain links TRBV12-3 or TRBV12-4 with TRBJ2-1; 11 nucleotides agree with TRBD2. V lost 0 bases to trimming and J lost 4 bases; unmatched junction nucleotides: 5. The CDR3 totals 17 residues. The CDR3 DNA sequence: TGTGCCAGCAGTTTAGCGCAGGGACTAGCGGCTTACAATGAGCAGTTCTTC. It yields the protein CASSLAQGLAAYNEQFF.

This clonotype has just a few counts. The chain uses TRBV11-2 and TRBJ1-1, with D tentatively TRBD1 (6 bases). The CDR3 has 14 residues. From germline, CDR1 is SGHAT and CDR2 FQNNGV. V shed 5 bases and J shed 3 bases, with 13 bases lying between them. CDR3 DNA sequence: TGTGCCAGCAGCCCGGGTGGGGGCTACACTGAAGCTTTCTTT. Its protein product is CASSPGGGYTEAFF. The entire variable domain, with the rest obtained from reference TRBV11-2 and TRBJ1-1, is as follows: EAGVAQSPRYKIIEKRQSVAFWCNPISGHATLYWYQQILGQGPKLLIQFQNNGVVDDSQLPKDRFSAERLKGVDSTLKIQPAKLEDSAVYLCASSPGGGYTEAFFGQGTRLTVV.

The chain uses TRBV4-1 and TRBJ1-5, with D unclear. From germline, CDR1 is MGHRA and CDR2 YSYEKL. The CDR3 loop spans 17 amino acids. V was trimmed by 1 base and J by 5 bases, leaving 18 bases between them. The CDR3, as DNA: TGCGCCAGCAGCCAAGGGCCTGGCCTCGGGGAGGATCAGCCCCAGCATTTT. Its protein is CASSQGPGLGEDQPQHF.

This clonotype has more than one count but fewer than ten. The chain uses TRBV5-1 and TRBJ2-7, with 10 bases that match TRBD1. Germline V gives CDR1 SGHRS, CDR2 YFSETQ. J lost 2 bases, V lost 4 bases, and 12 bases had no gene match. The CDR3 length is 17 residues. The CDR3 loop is CASSDGTGVLFPYEQYF. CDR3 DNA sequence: TGCGCCAGCAGCGACGGGACAGGGGTCCTGTTCCCCTACGAGCAGTACTTC.

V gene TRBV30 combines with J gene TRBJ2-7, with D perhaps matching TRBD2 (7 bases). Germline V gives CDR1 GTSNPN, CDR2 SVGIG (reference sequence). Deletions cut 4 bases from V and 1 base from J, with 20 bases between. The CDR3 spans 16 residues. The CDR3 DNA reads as TGTGCCTGGACCACCCCAGGGGCGGGGGAGTCCTACGAGCAGTACTTC. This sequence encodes CAWTTPGAGESYEQYF. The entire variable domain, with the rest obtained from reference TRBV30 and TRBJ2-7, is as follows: SQTIHQWPATLVQPVGSPLSLECTVEGTSNPNLYWYRQAAGRGLQLLFYSVGIGQISSEVPQNLSASRPQDRQFILSSKKLLLSDSGFYLCAWTTPGAGESYEQYFGPGTRLTVT.

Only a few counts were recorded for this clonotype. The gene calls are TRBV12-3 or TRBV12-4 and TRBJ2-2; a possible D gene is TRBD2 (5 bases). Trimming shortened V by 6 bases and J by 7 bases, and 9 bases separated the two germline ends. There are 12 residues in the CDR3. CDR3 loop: CASRLEGGELFF. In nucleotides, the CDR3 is TGTGCCAGCAGACTTGAGGGCGGGGAGCTGTTTTTT.

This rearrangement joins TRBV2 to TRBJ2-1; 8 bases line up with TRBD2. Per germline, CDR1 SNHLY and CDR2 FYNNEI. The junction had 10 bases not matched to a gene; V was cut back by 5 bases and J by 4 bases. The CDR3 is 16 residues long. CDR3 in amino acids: CASSPDRGGIYNEQFF. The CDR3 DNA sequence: TGTGCCAGCAGTCCAGACCGGGGGGGAATTTACAATGAGCAGTTCTTC.

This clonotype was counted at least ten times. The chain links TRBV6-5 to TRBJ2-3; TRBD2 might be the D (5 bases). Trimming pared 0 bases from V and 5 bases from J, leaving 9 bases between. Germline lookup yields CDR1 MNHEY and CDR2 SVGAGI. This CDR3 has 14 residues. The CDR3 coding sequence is TGTGCCAGCAGTTACTCGACGAGGGTAGATACGCAGTATTTT. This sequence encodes CASSYSTRVDTQYF.

This CDR3 reads CASSAGLLAGPYNEQFF. The CDR3 nucleotides are TGTGCCAGCAGCGCTGGACTCCTAGCGGGGCCATACAATGAGCAGTTCTTC. The V and J genes are TRBV9 and TRBJ2-1; 9 nucleotides match TRBD2. The CDR3 consists of 17 residues. Losses at the gene ends were 3 bases for V and 4 bases for J; bases not matched to a gene: 11. CDR1 and CDR2 from the germline V gene are SGDLS and YYNGEE.

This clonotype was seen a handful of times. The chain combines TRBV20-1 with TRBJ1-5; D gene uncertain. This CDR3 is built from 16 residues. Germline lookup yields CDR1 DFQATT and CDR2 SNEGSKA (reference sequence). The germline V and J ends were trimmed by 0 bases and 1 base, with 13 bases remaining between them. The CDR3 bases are TGCAGTGCTAGAGATAAAGAGGGAATGAGCAATCAGCCCCAGCATTTT. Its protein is CSARDKEGMSNQPQHF.

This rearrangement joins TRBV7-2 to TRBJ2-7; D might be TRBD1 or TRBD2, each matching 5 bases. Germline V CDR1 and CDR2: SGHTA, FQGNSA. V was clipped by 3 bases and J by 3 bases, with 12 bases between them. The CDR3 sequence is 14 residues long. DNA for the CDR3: TGTGCCAGCAGCTTTGGCAGGGAGTACTACGAGCAGTACTTC. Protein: CASSFGREYYEQYF.

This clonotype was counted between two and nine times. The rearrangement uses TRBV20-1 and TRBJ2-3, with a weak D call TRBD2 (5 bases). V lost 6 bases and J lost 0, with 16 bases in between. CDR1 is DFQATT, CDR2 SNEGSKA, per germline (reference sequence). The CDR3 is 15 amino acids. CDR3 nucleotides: TGCAGTGCCAGCTGGTCGCGGGTGAGCACAGATACGCAGTATTTT. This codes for CSASWSRVSTDTQYF.

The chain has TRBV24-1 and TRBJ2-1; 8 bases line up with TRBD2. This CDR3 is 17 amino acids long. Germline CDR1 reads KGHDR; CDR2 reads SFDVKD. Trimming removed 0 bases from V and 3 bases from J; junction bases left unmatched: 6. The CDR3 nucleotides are TGTGCCACCAGTGATTTGCAGAGCGGGAGCGGCTACAATGAGCAGTTCTTC. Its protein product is CATSDLQSGSGYNEQFF.

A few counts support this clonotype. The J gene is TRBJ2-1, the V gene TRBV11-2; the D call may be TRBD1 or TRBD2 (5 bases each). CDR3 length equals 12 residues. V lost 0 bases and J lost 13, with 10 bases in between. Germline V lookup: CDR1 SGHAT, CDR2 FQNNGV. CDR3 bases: TGTGCCAGCAGCTTAGAGGGGGTGGATCAGTTCTTC. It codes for CASSLEGVDQFF.

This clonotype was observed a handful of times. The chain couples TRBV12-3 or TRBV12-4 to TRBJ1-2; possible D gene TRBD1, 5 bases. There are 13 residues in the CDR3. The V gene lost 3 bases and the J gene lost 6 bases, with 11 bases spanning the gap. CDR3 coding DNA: TGTGCCAGCAGTTTGGGGCGGTTGGATGGCTACACCTTC. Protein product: CASSLGRLDGYTF.